The clone carrying this T cell receptor (beta chain) was recorded many times. Its antigen is currently unknown. This specimen belongs to a study of neurological immune-mediated disorders. Study-level points and caveats: HTLV-1-associated myelopathy led in TCR clonal expansion, while multiple sclerosis ranked lowest, below healthy controls. Private repertoires in all groups were suggested by the absence of shared CDR3 amino acid sequences among expanded clones across subjects.

The cDNA was generated through 5'RACE incorporating 10-nucleotide random UMIs. TCRdb reprocessed the 5' RACE reads with MiXCR, giving one entry per CDR3 protein. Of 44,000 or so distinct CDR3 sequences in the sample, about 6% were seen once. Trimming removed 0 bases at V and 7 bases at J, with 16 bases between. The CDR3 spans 15 residues. Germline values: CDR1 MGHRA, CDR2 YSYEKL. V usage is TRBV4-1 and J usage is TRBJ2-7; D may be TRBD2 (5 bases). This TCR was sampled from a woman aged 40 to 50 in good health. Sequenced material: CD4+ T cells from blood. CDR3 protein: CASSQDGAGFGEQYF. The CDR3 coding sequence is TGCGCCAGCAGCCAAGATGGCGCGGGCTTTGGGGAGCAGTACTTC.